Below are 27 T cell receptor beta chains sequenced from a single sample in a study of blood T cell repertoires in COVID-19. Libraries were prepared by immunoSEQ multiplex PCR; TCRdb keeps only in-frame clonotypes and omits some of them. This table has some 270,000 clones, 85% to 90% appearing once. Source material: peripheral blood. The receptor source for this set is a woman aged 40 to 49 who had recovered from COVID-19.

The chain combines TRBV7-9 with TRBJ1-6; D gene unclear. V lost 5 bases and J lost 13, with 18 bases in between. CDR1 and CDR2 from the germline V gene are SEHNR and FQNEAQ (reference sequence). This CDR3 has 14 amino acids. This CDR3 reads CASSPIHSNSPLHF. In nucleotides, the CDR3 is TGTGCCAGCAGCCCAATACACTCGAACAGTCCCCTCCACTTT.

This chain links TRBV5-4 with TRBJ1-3; D call uncertain. From germline, CDR1 is SGHNT and CDR2 YYREEE (reference sequence). The CDR3 consists of 13 residues. V was pared by 1 base and J by 1 base, with 3 bases between. The CDR3 DNA follows: TGTGCCAGCAGCTTGTCATCTGGAAACACCATATATTTT. Translation: CASSLSSGNTIYF.

The CDR3 loop reads CASSSVGANVLTF. In DNA, the CDR3 is TGTGCCAGCAGCTCAGTTGGGGCCAACGTCCTGACTTTC. The V call is TRBV7-9, the J call TRBJ2-6; no reliable D call. V was clipped by 4 bases and J by 3 bases, with 4 bases between them. Per germline, CDR1 SEHNR and CDR2 FQNEAQ (reference sequence). The CDR3 runs 13 residues.

This rearrangement joins TRBV12-3 or TRBV12-4 to TRBJ2-7, with D unclear. The germline V and J ends were trimmed by 2 bases and 5 bases, with 10 bases remaining between them. The CDR3 consists of 13 residues. DNA of the CDR3: TGTGCCAGCAGTTTAAATTACGGAGACGAGCAGTACTTC. Translation gives CASSLNYGDEQYF.

The chain uses TRBV9 and TRBJ2-3; D may be TRBD2 (6 bases). Germline V lookup: CDR1 SGDLS, CDR2 YYNGEE. The CDR3 runs to 15 residues. Trimming pared 0 bases from V and 4 bases from J, leaving 12 bases between. CDR3 sequence reads: CASSVGPLAPDTQYF. CDR3 coding DNA: TGTGCCAGCAGCGTAGGCCCCCTAGCGCCAGATACGCAGTATTTT.

The rearrangement joins TRBV15 to TRBJ2-1, with D possibly TRBD1 on 5 matching bases. Trimming stripped 6 bases from V and 7 bases from J, with 10 bases between. Germline V gene lookup returns CDR1 LNHNV and CDR2 YYDKDF (reference sequence). CDR3 size: 12 residues. This CDR3 reads CATSLQDNEQFF. The DNA for the CDR3 is TGTGCCACCAGTCTACAGGATAATGAGCAGTTCTTC.

The chain employs TRBV7-9 and TRBJ1-5, with D possibly being TRBD1 (6 bases). The V end lost 4 bases, the J end lost 4 bases, and 17 bases lay between the germline ends. The CDR3 runs 16 residues. Germline V gene lookup returns CDR1 SEHNR and CDR2 FQNEAQ (reference sequence). The CDR3 spells CASSSTMMGQNQPQHF. In DNA form, the CDR3 reads TGTGCCAGCAGCTCAACTATGATGGGACAAAATCAGCCCCAGCATTTT. The whole variable domain, filled in from reference TRBV7-9 and TRBJ1-5, reads DTGVSQNPRHKITKRGQNVTFRCDPISEHNRLYWYRQTLGQGPEFLTYFQNEAQLEKSRLLSDRFSAERPKGSFSTLEIQRTEQGDSAMYLCASSSTMMGQNQPQHFGDGTRLSIL.

The genes are TRBV29-1 and TRBJ2-3, with D possibly matching TRBD1 (6 bases). Germline CDR1 is SQVTM and CDR2 is ANQGSEA. Trimming pared 7 bases from V and 2 bases from J, leaving 13 bases between. CDR3 length: 13 residues. The CDR3 DNA is TGCAGCGCATGGACAGACCCCACAGATACGCAGTATTTT. Its protein is CSAWTDPTDTQYF.

The chain is built from TRBV21-1 and TRBJ2-7; TRBD2, as called in the table, went unchecked against the DNA. TRBV21-1 is classified as a pseudogene. The CDR3 length is 14 residues. CDR3 sequence (DNA): TGTGCCCCCAGGGAGGGCGCCTCCATTTACGAGCAGTACGTC. It specifies CAPREGASIYEQYV.

This clone came up a few times. The chain employs TRBV5-1 and TRBJ1-2; 7 bases are shared with TRBD1. Germline CDR1 and CDR2: SGHRS and YFSETQ. This CDR3 contains 15 residues. V was clipped by 0 bases and J by 4 bases; unmatched bases: 6. Here the CDR3 reads CASSLVGGATYGYTF. The CDR3 DNA reads as TGCGCCAGCAGCTTGGTAGGGGGCGCCACCTATGGCTACACCTTC.

The V call is TRBV2, the J call TRBJ2-2, with 8 bases identical to TRBD2. The germline V gene has CDR1 SNHLY and CDR2 FYNNEI. Losses at the gene ends were 1 base for V and 0 bases for J; bases not matched to a gene: 4. This CDR3 has 17 amino acids. The CDR3 DNA reads TGTGCCAGCAGTGAAGGTGCAGCGGGGGCGAACACCGGGGAGCTGTTTTTT. This gives the protein CASSEGAAGANTGELFF.

The V call is TRBV19, the J call TRBJ1-5; TRBD1 agrees at 9 bases. The germline CDR1 and CDR2 sequences are LNHDA and SQIVND (reference sequence). CDR3 length: 17 amino acids. The V segment lost 5 bases and the J segment 0 bases; nucleotides outside the gene matches: 8. The CDR3 DNA reads TGTGCCAGTAGTTTTCGTCTGGGACAGGGTAGCAATCAGCCCCAGCATTTT. Translation: CASSFRLGQGSNQPQHF.

V gene TRBV30 combines with J gene TRBJ2-5; the D is unclear. CDR1 and CDR2 from the germline V gene are GTSNPN and SVGIG (reference sequence). The CDR3 runs to 11 residues. With 8 bases removed from V and 6 bases from J, the gap between germline ends came to 13 bases. This CDR3 reads CALTASKTQYF. CDR3 DNA: TGTGCCCTGACTGCTTCAAAGACCCAGTACTTC. The full variable domain, rest sourced from reference TRBV30 and TRBJ2-5, is SQTIHQWPATLVQPVGSPLSLECTVEGTSNPNLYWYRQAAGRGLQLLFYSVGIGQISSEVPQNLSASRPQDRQFILSSKKLLLSDSGFYLCALTASKTQYFGPGTRLLVL.

CDR3 in amino acids: CASSPSGAYEQYF. In DNA form, the CDR3 reads TGTGCCAGCAGCCCAAGCGGGGCCTACGAGCAGTACTTC. V gene TRBV7-9 combines with J gene TRBJ2-7; 7 bases are shared with TRBD2. The CDR3 is made up of 13 amino acids. Trimming at V came to 5 bases and at J to 2 bases, leaving 3 bases not matched to a gene. Germline lookup yields CDR1 SEHNR and CDR2 FQNEAQ (reference sequence).

The chain recombines TRBV6-5 with TRBJ2-7; possible D gene TRBD1, 6 bases. The CDR3 has 13 residues. CDR1 is MNHEY and CDR2 is SVGAGI in the germline V gene. Deletions cut 2 bases from V and 2 bases from J, with 7 bases between. The CDR3 region is CASSYRDTYEQYF. In nucleotides, the CDR3 is TGTGCCAGCAGTTACAGGGACACCTACGAGCAGTACTTC.

This chain uses TRBV30 with TRBJ2-7; a weak D match, TRBD2 (6 bases). The CDR3 loop spans 13 amino acids. Between the trimmed V and J ends, which lost 2 bases and 5 bases, there was a span of 13 bases. Germline CDR1 reads GTSNPN; CDR2 reads SVGIG (reference sequence). CDR3: CAWSYQEGHEQYF. The DNA for the CDR3 is TGTGCCTGGAGTTACCAGGAGGGCCACGAGCAGTACTTC.

The chain links TRBV24-1 to TRBJ1-2; D is uncertain. The V and J ends lost 2 bases and 1 base respectively, with 10 bases between them. CDR1 is KGHDR and CDR2 is SFDVKD in the germline V gene. This CDR3 is 15 amino acids long. The CDR3 loop is CATSDSSSNNYGYTF. CDR3 coding DNA: TGTGCCACCAGTGATTCGAGTTCGAATAACTATGGCTACACCTTC.

CDR3 protein: CASAPGTSGSGEQFF. CDR3 DNA: TGTGCCAGCGCCCCGGGGACTAGCGGGAGTGGTGAGCAGTTCTTC. The gene calls are TRBV18 and TRBJ2-1; TRBD2 matches 14 bases. The CDR3 runs 15 residues. Trimming removed 8 bases from V and 9 bases from J; junction bases left unmatched: 9. CDR1 is KGHSH and CDR2 is LQKENI in the germline V gene.

The chain couples TRBV5-4 to TRBJ1-1, with D uncertain. The CDR3 has 15 residues. The germline CDR1 and CDR2 sequences are SGHNT and YYREEE (reference sequence). V was trimmed by 2 bases and J by 4 bases, leaving 15 bases between them. CDR3 sequence reads: CASSFSRVVSTEAFF. CDR3 coding DNA: TGTGCCAGCAGCTTCTCCCGGGTGGTATCCACTGAAGCTTTCTTT. The variable domain in full, with the rest retrieved from reference TRBV5-4 and TRBJ1-1, is ETGVTQSPTHLIKTRGQQVTLRCSSQSGHNTVSWYQQALGQGPQFIFQYYREEENGRGNFPPRFSGLQFPNYSSELNVNALELDDSALYLCASSFSRVVSTEAFFGQGTRLTVV.

The genes are TRBV28 and TRBJ1-2; TRBD1 aligns across 10 bases. With 4 bases clipped from V and 7 bases from J, the junction kept 6 bases outside the gene matches. The CDR3 contains 14 residues. Germline CDR1 and CDR2: MDHEN and SYDVKM. The CDR3 region is CASSSGTGVGGYTF. The DNA of the CDR3 is TGTGCCAGCAGTTCGGGGACAGGGGTTGGTGGCTACACCTTC.

The chain is built from TRBV14 and TRBJ2-3, with 7 nucleotides matching TRBD1. CDR1 and CDR2 from the germline V gene are SGHDN and FVKESK. V lost 2 bases and J lost 2; bases outside the gene matches: 13. The CDR3 contains 18 residues. The CDR3 reads CASSQISDWDRDTDTQYF. The CDR3 region has the DNA TGTGCCAGCAGCCAAATCTCAGATTGGGACAGAGACACAGATACGCAGTATTTT.

The chain uses TRBV4-3 and TRBJ1-2; D unclear. V was shortened by 3 bases and J by 10 bases, with 18 bases between the two germline ends. This CDR3 comprises 14 residues. Per the germline V gene, CDR1 is LGHNA and CDR2 is YSLEER. The chain's CDR3 is CASSQLLGSGNYTF. CDR3 nucleotides: TGCGCCAGCAGCCAGTTGTTGGGGAGTGGGAACTACACCTTC.

The chain couples TRBV10-3 to TRBJ2-3, with D perhaps matching TRBD1 (6 bases). In germline, CDR1 is ENHRY, CDR2 SYGVKD. With 3 bases removed from V and 4 bases from J, the gap between germline ends came to 11 bases. The CDR3 sequence is 14 residues long. In nucleotides, the CDR3 is TGTGCCATCAGTGATGTCGCAGGGGCAGATACGCAGTATTTT. Amino acids: CAISDVAGADTQYF.

This chain joins TRBV7-9 and TRBJ2-7, with a weak D call TRBD2 (6 bases). The CDR3 sequence is 15 residues long. V lost 5 bases and J 3 bases, leaving 17 bases between the germline ends. Germline CDR1 SEHNR, CDR2 FQNEAQ (reference sequence). The CDR3 region has the DNA TGTGCCAGCAGCCTACGGGAGTTATCCATCTACGAGCAGTACGTC. It specifies CASSLRELSIYEQYV.

The chain couples TRBV28 to TRBJ2-1, with 7 bases matching TRBD2. With V trimmed by 3 bases and J by 5 bases, 4 bases remained unmatched. The CDR3 is 14 amino acids. Germline V gene lookup returns CDR1 MDHEN and CDR2 SYDVKM. CDR3: CASSFSGGDNEQFF. CDR3 in DNA: TGTGCCAGCAGTTTTTCTGGGGGGGACAATGAGCAGTTCTTC.

V is TRBV28 and J is TRBJ2-1; 9 nucleotides line up with TRBD2. The V and J ends lost 6 bases and 2 bases, in that order; junction bases with no gene match: 5. Germline CDR1 and CDR2: MDHEN and SYDVKM. The CDR3 extends over 15 amino acids. CDR3 sequence (DNA): TGTGCCAGCAGGGAGCGGGGGGCCGCCTACAATGAGCAGTTCTTC. Translating it yields CASRERGAAYNEQFF.

This clone is a singleton in its sample. V usage is TRBV21-1 and J usage is TRBJ2-3; the table names TRBD2, a call not compared with the DNA. TRBV21-1 is listed as a pseudogene. The CDR3 runs 16 residues. CDR3 amino acids: CASSKDASGRVVTQYF. The CDR3 region has the DNA TGTGCCAGCAGCAAAGACGCTAGCGGGAGGGTCGTGACGCAGTATTTT.